Below, one T cell receptor (beta chain) is given with its context. Its specificity is not known. V lost 8 bases to trimming and J lost 3 bases; unmatched junction nucleotides: 18. The CDR3 runs to 17 residues. Per germline, CDR1 SNHLY and CDR2 FYNNEI. The TCR beta cDNA libraries carried unique molecular identifiers. TCRdb fed the PCR reads into MiXCR, producing one record per CDR3 protein. This sample has 600,000 to 750,000 distinct CDR3 sequences, with 55% to 60% found just once. This specimen belongs to a study of post-analysis software for immune sequencing data. Overall study: Patients with relapsing-remitting, secondary progressive and progressive-relapsing multiple sclerosis courses were all represented.

General study points: A handful of TRBV segments appeared more often in patients than in controls, and TRBV5-6, TRBV5-1 and TRBV20-1 were among these. Normalized Chao1 diversity was significantly reduced in patients versus controls.

Sample: blood. This chain uses TRBV2 with TRBJ1-2, with TRBD1 matching 7 bases. This receptor was obtained from a girl aged 2 to 9 with multiple sclerosis. The CDR3 here is CASPEGDSGGSHYGYTF. DNA for the CDR3: TGTGCCAGCCCCGAAGGGGACAGCGGTGGGTCTCACTATGGCTACACCTTC.